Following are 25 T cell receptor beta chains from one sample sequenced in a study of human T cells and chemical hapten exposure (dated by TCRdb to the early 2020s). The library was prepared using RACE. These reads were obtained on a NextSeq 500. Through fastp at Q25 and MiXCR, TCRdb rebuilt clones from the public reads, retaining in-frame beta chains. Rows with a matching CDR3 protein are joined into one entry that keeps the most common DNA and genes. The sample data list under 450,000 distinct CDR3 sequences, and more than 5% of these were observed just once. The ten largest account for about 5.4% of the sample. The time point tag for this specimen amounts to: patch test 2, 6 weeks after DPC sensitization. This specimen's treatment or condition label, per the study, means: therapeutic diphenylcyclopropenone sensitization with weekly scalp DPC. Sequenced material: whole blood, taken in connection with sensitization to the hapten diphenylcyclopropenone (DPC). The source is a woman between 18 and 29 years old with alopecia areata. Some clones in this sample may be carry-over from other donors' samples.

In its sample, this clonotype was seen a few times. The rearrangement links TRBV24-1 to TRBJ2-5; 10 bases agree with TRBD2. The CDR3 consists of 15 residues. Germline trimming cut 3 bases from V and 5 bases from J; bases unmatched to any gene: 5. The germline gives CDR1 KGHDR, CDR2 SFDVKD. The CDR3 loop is CATSDPTSGAETQYF. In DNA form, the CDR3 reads TGTGCCACCAGTGATCCCACTAGCGGGGCGGAGACCCAGTACTTC.

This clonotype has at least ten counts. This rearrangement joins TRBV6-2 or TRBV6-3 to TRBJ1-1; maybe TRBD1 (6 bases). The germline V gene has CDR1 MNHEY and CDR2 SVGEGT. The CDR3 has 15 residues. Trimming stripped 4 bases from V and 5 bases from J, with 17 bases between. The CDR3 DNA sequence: TGTGCCAGCAGTTCGGGACATAAGGGAGCGACTGAAGCTTTCTTT. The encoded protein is CASSSGHKGATEAFF.

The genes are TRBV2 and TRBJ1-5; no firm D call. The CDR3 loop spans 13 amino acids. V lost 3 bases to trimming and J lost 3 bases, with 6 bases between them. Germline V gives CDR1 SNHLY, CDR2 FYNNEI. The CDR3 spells CASSDTFNQPQHF. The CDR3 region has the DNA TGTGCCAGCAGTGACACCTTCAATCAGCCCCAGCATTTT.

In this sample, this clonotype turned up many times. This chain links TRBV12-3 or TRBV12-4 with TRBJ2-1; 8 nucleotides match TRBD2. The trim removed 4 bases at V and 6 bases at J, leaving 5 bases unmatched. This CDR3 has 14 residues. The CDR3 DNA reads TGTGCCAGCAGTTCCAGGCGGGGGGCCAATGAGCAGTTCTTC. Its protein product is CASSSRRGANEQFF.

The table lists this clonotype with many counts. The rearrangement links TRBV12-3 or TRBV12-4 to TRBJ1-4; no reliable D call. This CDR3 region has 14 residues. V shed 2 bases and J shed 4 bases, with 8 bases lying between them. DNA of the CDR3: TGTGCCAGCAGTTTACGCCAGATTAATGAAAAACTGTTTTTT. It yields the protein CASSLRQINEKLFF.

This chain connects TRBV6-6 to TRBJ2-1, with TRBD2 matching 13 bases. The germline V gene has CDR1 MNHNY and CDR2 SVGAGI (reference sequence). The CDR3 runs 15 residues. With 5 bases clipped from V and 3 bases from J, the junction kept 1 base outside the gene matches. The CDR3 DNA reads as TGTGCCAGCAGTGGACTAGCGGGGGACTACAATGAGCAGTTCTTC. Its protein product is CASSGLAGDYNEQFF.

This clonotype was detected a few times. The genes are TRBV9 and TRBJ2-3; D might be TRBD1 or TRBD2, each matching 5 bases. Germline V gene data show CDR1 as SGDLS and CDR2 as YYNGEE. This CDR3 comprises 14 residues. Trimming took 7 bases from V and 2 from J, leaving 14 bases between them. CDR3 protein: CASEPGRNTDTQYF. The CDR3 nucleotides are TGTGCCAGCGAACCGGGACGAAACACAGATACGCAGTATTTT.

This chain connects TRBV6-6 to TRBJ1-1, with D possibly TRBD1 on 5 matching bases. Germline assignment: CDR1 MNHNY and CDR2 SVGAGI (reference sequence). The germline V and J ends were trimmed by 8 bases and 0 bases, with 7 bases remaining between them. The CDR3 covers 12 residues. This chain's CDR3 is CASGAMNTEAFF. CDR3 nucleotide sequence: TGTGCCAGCGGGGCTATGAACACTGAAGCTTTCTTT.

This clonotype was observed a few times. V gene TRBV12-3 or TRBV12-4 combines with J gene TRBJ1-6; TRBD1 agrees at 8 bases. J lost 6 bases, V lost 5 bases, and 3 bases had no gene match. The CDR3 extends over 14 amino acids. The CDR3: CASSNRGFNSPLHF. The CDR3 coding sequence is TGTGCCAGCAGTAACAGGGGGTTTAATTCACCCCTCCACTTT.

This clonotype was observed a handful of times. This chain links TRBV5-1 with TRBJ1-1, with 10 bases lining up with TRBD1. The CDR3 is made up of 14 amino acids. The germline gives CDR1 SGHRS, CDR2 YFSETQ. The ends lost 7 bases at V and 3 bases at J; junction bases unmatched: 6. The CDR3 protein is CASGRDRGDTEAFF. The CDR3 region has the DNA TGCGCCAGCGGCCGGGACAGGGGAGACACTGAAGCTTTCTTT.

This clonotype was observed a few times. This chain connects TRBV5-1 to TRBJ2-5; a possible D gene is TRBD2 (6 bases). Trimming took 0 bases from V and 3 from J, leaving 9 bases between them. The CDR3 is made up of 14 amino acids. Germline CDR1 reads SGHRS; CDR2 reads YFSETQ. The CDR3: CASSLAVAEETQYF. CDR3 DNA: TGCGCCAGCAGCTTGGCGGTAGCGGAAGAGACCCAGTACTTC.

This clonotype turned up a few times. The CDR3 DNA is TGTGCCAGTAGTATCGAGACGGGACAGGGCTTTACGGAGCAGTACTTC. This sequence encodes CASSIETGQGFTEQYF. The rearrangement links TRBV19 to TRBJ2-7, with 9 bases fitting TRBD1. This CDR3 has 16 residues. Germline trimming cut 3 bases from V and 7 bases from J; bases unmatched to any gene: 13. CDR1 LNHDA and CDR2 SQIVND come from the germline V gene (reference sequence).

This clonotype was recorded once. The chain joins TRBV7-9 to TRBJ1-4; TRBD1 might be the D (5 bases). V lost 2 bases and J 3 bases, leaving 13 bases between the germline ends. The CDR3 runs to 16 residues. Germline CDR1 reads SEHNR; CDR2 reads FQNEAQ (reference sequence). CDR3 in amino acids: CASSLTGDWANEKLFF. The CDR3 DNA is TGTGCCAGCAGCTTAACGGGGGACTGGGCTAATGAAAAACTGTTTTTT. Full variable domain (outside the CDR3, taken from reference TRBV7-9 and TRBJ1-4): DTGVSQNPRHKITKRGQNVTFRCDPISEHNRLYWYRQTLGQGPEFLTYFQNEAQLEKSRLLSDRFSAERPKGSFSTLEIQRTEQGDSAMYLCASSLTGDWANEKLFFGSGTQLSVL.

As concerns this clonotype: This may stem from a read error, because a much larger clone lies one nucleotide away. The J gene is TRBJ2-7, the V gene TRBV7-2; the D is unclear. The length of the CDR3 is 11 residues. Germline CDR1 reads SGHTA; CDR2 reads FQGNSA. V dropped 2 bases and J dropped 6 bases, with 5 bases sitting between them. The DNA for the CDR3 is TGTGCCAGCAGCTTAAGATCCGAGCAGTACTTC. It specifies CASSLRSEQYF.

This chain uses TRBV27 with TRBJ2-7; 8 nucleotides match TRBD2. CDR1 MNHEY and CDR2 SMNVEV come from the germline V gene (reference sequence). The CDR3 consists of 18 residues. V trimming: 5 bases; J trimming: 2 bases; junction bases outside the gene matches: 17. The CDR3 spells CASSPLGVSGGLPYEQYF. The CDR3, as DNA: TGTGCCAGCAGTCCTCTGGGAGTATCGGGGGGGCTCCCCTACGAGCAGTACTTC.

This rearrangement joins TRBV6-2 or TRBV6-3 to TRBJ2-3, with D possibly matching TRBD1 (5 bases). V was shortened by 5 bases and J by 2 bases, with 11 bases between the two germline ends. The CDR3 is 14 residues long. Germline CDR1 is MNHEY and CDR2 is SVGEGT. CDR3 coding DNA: TGTGCCAGCAGTAAACAGGACAACACAGATACGCAGTATTTT. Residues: CASSKQDNTDTQYF.

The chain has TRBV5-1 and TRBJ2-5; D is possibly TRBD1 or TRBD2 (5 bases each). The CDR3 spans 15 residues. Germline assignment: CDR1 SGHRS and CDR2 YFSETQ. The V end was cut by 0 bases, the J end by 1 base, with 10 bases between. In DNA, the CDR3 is TGCGCCAGCAGCTTGGCCCCGGGGCCCCAAGAGACCCAGTACTTC. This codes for CASSLAPGPQETQYF.

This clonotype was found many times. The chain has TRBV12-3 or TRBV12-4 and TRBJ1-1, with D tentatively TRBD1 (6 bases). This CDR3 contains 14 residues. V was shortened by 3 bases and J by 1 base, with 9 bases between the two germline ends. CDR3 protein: CASSFGQSNTEAFF. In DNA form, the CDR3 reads TGTGCCAGCAGTTTTGGACAGTCGAACACTGAAGCTTTCTTT.

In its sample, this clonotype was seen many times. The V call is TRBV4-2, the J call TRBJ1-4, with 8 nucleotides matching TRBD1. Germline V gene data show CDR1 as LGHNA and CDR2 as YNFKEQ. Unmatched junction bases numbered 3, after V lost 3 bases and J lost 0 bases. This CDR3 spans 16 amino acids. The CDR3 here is CASSHGQGSTNEKLFF. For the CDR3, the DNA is TGTGCCAGCAGCCACGGACAGGGATCAACTAATGAAAAACTGTTTTTT.

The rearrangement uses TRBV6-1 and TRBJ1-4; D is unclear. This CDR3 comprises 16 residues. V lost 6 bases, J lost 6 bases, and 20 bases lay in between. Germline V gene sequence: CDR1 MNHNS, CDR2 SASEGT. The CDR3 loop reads CASRGDVWAMDEKLFF. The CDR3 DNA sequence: TGTGCCAGCAGGGGCGATGTCTGGGCGATGGATGAAAAACTGTTTTTT.

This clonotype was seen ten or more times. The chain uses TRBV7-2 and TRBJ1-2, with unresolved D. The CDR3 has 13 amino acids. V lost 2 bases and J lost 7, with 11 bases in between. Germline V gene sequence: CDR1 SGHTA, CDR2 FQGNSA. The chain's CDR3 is CASSLQNGGGYTF. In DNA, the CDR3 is TGTGCCAGCAGCTTACAAAACGGAGGTGGCTACACCTTC.

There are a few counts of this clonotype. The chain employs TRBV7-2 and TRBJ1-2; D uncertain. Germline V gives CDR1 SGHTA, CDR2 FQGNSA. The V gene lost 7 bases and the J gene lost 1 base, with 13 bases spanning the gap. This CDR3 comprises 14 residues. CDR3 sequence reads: CASTLERVNYGYTF. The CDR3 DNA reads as TGTGCCAGCACCCTAGAAAGGGTTAACTATGGCTACACCTTC.

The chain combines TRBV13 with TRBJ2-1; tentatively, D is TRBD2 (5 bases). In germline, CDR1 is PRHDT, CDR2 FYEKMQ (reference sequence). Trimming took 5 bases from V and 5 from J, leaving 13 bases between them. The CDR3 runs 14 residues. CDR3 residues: CASSPLGDDNEQFF. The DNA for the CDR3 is TGTGCCAGCAGCCCCCTCGGGGATGACAATGAGCAGTTCTTC.

CDR3 bases: TGTGCCAGCAGTTTAGGGCAGCCACAGACCCAGTACTTC. It encodes CASSLGQPQTQYF. The V and J genes are TRBV28 and TRBJ2-5; D is unclear. The CDR3 length is 13 residues. The germline V gene has CDR1 MDHEN and CDR2 SYDVKM. Trimming took off 2 bases at V and 6 bases at J, with 10 bases between the two ends.

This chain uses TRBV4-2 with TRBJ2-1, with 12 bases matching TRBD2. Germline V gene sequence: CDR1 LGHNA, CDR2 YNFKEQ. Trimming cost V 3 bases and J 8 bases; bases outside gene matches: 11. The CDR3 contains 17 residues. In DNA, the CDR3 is TGTGCCAGCAGCCACCGGCGGGCTAGCGGGGGGGCCGATGAGCAGTTCTTC. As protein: CASSHRRASGGADEQFF.